This T cell receptor (beta chain) was recovered during a study of blood T cells in healthy people across ages. A J-beta primer mix and a sample-barcoded 5' primer were used in a second PCR of about 7 to 11 cycles. Each of the cDNA molecules was tagged by a template-switch adaptor with 12 random nucleotides. TCRdb re-called the 5' RACE reads through MiXCR, storing one row per CDR3 protein. The profile shows 910,000 or so distinct CDR3 sequences, roughly 50% of them singletons. Donors each provided about 10 milliliters of peripheral blood. Germline loops: CDR1 MGHRA, CDR2 YSYEKL. The ends were cut back, 0 bases at V and 2 bases at J, with 14 bases in the middle. This CDR3 comprises 17 residues.

This TCR came from a woman aged 60 to 75 in good health. Sequencing was carried out using blood. The genes are TRBV4-1 and TRBJ2-1; D ambiguous. This CDR3 reads CASSQDRPGLTYNEQFF. Here the CDR3 DNA reads TGCGCCAGCAGCCAAGATCGGCCCGGATTGACCTACAATGAGCAGTTCTTC.